This T cell receptor beta chain was captured in a study of blood T cell repertoires in COVID-19 (dated by TCRdb to about 2020). At the level of the whole study: Collaborator samples came from the United States, Italy and Spain and covered acute and convalescent phases of COVID-19. The material from the prospective study consisted of cDNA or gDNA derived from T cells, B-cell-depleted T cells, or PBMCs. The dataset comprised deeply sampled blood TCRbeta repertoires from subjects exposed to, actively infected with, or recovered from COVID-19. The repertoires were released in a freely available public database intended as a resource for research on the immune response to SARS-CoV-2. The samples were drawn from the first 160 participants of the ongoing ImmuneRACE study and from 1,254 subjects provided by 6 global collaborators. A de-identified subject ID, COVID-19 status, age in years and sex were almost always included in the sample metadata. Where available, HLA class I and class II types were obtained from metadata supplied by the sample provider rather than from assay-based typing.

Trimming takes 4 bases from V and 4 bases from J, and the germline ends sit 8 bases apart. Its CDR3 holds 13 amino acids, cysteine through phenylalanine. The sequence is cut down to CDR3 DNA, 39 bases in frame from base 1. CDR1 and CDR2 are drawn from the germline V gene (reference sequence): SEHNR, FQNEAQ. One collaborating source in Seattle enrolled patients while the patients were actively infected and followed the patients over time throughout the course of disease. The collaborating institutions used their own protocols to collect whole blood in K2EDTA tubes. For TCRbeta analysis, collaborators shipped samples in one of three forms: frozen whole blood, isolated PBMCs, or DNA extracted from either of those sample types. The research as a whole found: The quantity of clinical and demographic metadata differed by source and by participant and was supplied without curation.

TCRbeta CDR3 regions were amplified from genomic DNA by means of the immunoSEQ Assay, a bias-controlled multiplex PCR. As for the authors' bioinformatics: The number of nucleated cells in each sample was estimated by amplification of reference gene primers within the assay. Sequence reads were collapsed and filtered to measure the absolute abundance of every unique TCRbeta CDR3 rearrangement. For each sample, productive Simpson clonality was calculated as the square root of Simpson's diversity index across productive rearrangements. The table was pulled from immuneACCESS by TCRdb, which kept in-frame rearrangements only. Such tables lose some clones; where checked, under half of the loss comes from unresolved V genes, and the rest has no known cause. Clone size and V and J calls were adopted from that table, with D and trimming inferred from the DNA. The sample table holds approximately 300,000 clones, of which about 80% were seen once. The ten largest clones capture about a sixth of the sample.

Concerning this clone itself: Its target antigen remains unknown. No per-base quality is available; no much larger clone lies one base away.

Material for sequencing was peripheral blood. The receptor was isolated from a person aged 65 to 79 with COVID-19, enrolled during active disease. The chain links TRBV7-9 with TRBJ2-1, with no reliable assignment of the D segment. The CDR3 protein sequence reads: CASSSENYNEQFF. The nucleotide sequence reads as follows: TGTGCCAGCAGCTCCGAGAATTACAATGAGCAGTTCTTC.